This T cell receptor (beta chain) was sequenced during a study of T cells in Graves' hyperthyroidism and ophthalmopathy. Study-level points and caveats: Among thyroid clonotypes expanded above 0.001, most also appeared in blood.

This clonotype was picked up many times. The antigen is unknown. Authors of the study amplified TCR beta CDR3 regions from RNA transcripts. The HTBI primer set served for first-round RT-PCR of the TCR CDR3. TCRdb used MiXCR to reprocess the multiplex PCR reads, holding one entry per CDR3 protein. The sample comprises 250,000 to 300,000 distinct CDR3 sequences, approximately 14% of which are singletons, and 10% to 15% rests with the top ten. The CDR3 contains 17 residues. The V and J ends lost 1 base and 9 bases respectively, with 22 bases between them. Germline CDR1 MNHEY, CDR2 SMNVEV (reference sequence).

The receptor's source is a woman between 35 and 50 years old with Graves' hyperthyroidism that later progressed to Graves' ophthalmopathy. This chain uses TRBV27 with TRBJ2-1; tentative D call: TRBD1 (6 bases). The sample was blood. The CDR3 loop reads CASSLYPSAGDDCEQFF. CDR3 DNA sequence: TGTGCCAGCAGTTTATACCCCTCGGCAGGGGACGATTGTGAGCAGTTCTTC.